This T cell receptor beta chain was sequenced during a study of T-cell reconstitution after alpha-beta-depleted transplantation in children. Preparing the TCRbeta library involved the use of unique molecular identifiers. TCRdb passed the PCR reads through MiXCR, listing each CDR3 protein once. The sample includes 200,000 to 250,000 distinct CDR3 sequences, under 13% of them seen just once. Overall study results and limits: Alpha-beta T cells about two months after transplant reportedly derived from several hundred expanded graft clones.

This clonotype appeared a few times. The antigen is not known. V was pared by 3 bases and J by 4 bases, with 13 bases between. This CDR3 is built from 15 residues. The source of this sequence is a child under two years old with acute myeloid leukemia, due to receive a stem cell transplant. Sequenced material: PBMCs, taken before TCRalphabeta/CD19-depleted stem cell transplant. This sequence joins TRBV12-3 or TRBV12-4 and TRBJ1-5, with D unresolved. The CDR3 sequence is CASSFGGRLNQPQHF. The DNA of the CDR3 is TGTGCCAGCAGTTTTGGAGGGAGGTTGAATCAGCCCCAGCATTTT.